Each of the 18 T cell receptor beta chains below was sequenced from the same sample in a study of PD-1 blockade in mismatch repair-deficient tumors. Generated by immunoSEQ multiplex PCR, the TCRdb table keeps only in-frame clones and is missing some. The table shows 95,000 to 150,000 clones, with about 86% occurring only once. The sample in question was peripheral blood, obtained 44 weeks after starting pembrolizumab. The receptor source for this set is an adult with mismatch repair-deficient cancer.

This chain connects TRBV27 to TRBJ2-5; D may be TRBD1 (6 bases). This CDR3 is built from 14 residues. Germline-derived CDR1 and CDR2 are MNHEY and SMNVEV (reference sequence). Trimming took 5 bases from V and 2 from J, leaving 12 bases between them. The CDR3 region has the DNA TGTGCCAGCAGTCCCCACAGGGAACAAGAGACCCAGTACTTC. Amino acid sequence: CASSPHREQETQYF.

The chain uses TRBV6-5 and TRBJ1-1, with no clear D. The V gene's germline CDR1 is MNHEY and CDR2 SVGAGI. V lost 4 bases and J lost 1, with 7 bases in between. The CDR3 runs 13 residues. CDR3 protein: CASSSRQNTEAFF. The CDR3 bases are TGTGCCAGCAGTTCGAGACAGAACACTGAAGCTTTCTTT.

The rearrangement uses TRBV5-1 and TRBJ2-3, with 9 nucleotides matching TRBD1. The germline V gene has CDR1 SGHRS and CDR2 YFSETQ. The CDR3 sequence is 16 residues long. The junction had 6 bases not matched to a gene; V was cut back by 3 bases and J by 1 base. The CDR3 is CASSSTGGRGTDTQYF. Here the CDR3 DNA reads TGCGCCAGCAGCTCCACAGGGGGCCGGGGCACAGATACGCAGTATTTT.

The CDR3 nucleotides read TGTGCCAGCAGGGGAGGGGAGTGGGCACACGGTGGAGAGACCCAGTACTTC. Translated, it gives CASRGGEWAHGGETQYF. J is TRBJ2-5 and V is TRBV13; 7 positions match TRBD2. The germline CDR1 and CDR2 sequences are PRHDT and FYEKMQ (reference sequence). V shed 6 bases and J 4 bases; nucleotides not matched to a gene: 17. CDR3 length equals 17 residues.

The chain has TRBV28 and TRBJ2-5, with no clear D. The CDR3 is 13 amino acids. Trimming took off 3 bases at V and 2 bases at J, with 7 bases between the two ends. Germline assignment: CDR1 MDHEN and CDR2 SYDVKM. The CDR3 region is CASSLGQQETQYF. CDR3 coding DNA: TGTGCCAGCAGTTTGGGCCAGCAAGAGACCCAGTACTTC.

The V gene is TRBV4-1, the J gene TRBJ2-5, with a possible D match to TRBD2 (6 bases). In germline, CDR1 is MGHRA, CDR2 YSYEKL. There are 17 residues in the CDR3. With 1 base removed from V and 2 bases from J, the gap between germline ends came to 17 bases. The CDR3 loop is CASSQVPPDYFQETQYF. The CDR3 DNA reads as TGCGCCAGCAGCCAAGTTCCCCCGGACTACTTTCAAGAGACCCAGTACTTC.

The chain joins TRBV28 to TRBJ2-1; 11 nucleotides match TRBD2. The CDR3 extends over 14 amino acids. Germline V CDR1 and CDR2: MDHEN, SYDVKM. Trimming took 3 bases from V and 15 from J; bases not matched to a gene: 10. The CDR3 spells CASSLALAGVGPFF. DNA of the CDR3: TGTGCCAGCAGTTTGGCACTAGCGGGAGTTGGGCCGTTCTTC.

The V call is TRBV5-4, the J call TRBJ2-7; 9 positions agree with TRBD2. Losses at the gene ends were 0 bases for V and 6 bases for J; bases not matched to a gene: 7. Germline assignment: CDR1 SGHNT and CDR2 YYREEE (reference sequence). The length of the CDR3 is 15 residues. CDR3 coding DNA: TGTGCCAGCAGCTTGGTGTCTAGCGGGAATGGCGAGCAGTACTTC. Translating gives CASSLVSSGNGEQYF.

The V gene is TRBV5-6, the J gene TRBJ2-2; D may be TRBD2 (5 bases). V shed 2 bases and J shed 0 bases, with 8 bases lying between them. The CDR3 is made up of 15 amino acids. From germline, CDR1 is SGHDT and CDR2 YYEEEE. The CDR3 loop reads CASSLPGANTGELFF. The CDR3 DNA sequence: TGTGCCAGCAGCTTACCCGGGGCGAACACCGGGGAGCTGTTTTTT.

The chain combines TRBV5-4 with TRBJ2-7; possible D gene TRBD2, 6 bases. Germline V gene sequence: CDR1 SGHNT, CDR2 YYREEE (reference sequence). Trimming stripped 4 bases from V and 2 bases from J, with 13 bases between. The CDR3 is 14 residues long. The CDR3 nucleotides read TGTGCCAGCAGCGCGGGACTCATGACCTACGAGCAGTACTTC. Its translation: CASSAGLMTYEQYF.

The CDR3 protein is CASSLGDSPVYGYTF. The CDR3 nucleotides read TGTGCCAGCAGCTTAGGGGACAGCCCGGTCTATGGCTACACCTTC. The rearrangement uses TRBV11-2 and TRBJ1-2; 7 bases match TRBD1. CDR3 length: 15 residues. In germline, CDR1 is SGHAT, CDR2 FQNNGV. V lost 1 base to trimming and J lost 4 bases; unmatched junction nucleotides: 6.

The chain employs TRBV13 and TRBJ2-3, with TRBD1 matching over 10 bases. Germline V gene data show CDR1 as PRHDT and CDR2 as FYEKMQ (reference sequence). This CDR3 contains 16 residues. V lost 5 bases to trimming and J lost 2 bases; unmatched junction nucleotides: 7. CDR3 in amino acids: CASSTPGQGTTDTQYF. Written as DNA, the CDR3 is TGTGCCAGCAGCACTCCGGGACAGGGGACCACAGATACGCAGTATTTT.

The V gene is TRBV7-6, the J gene TRBJ2-5; D uncertain. Germline CDR1 reads SGHVS; CDR2 reads FNYEAQ. This CDR3 comprises 11 residues. With 1 base removed from V and 6 bases from J, the gap between germline ends came to 3 bases. The CDR3 nucleotides read TGTGCCAGCAGCTTAGGTCAGACCCAGTACTTC. Protein product: CASSLGQTQYF.

V and J are TRBV28 and TRBJ1-5; D gene uncertain. This CDR3 contains 17 residues. Germline-derived CDR1 and CDR2 are MDHEN and SYDVKM. V was shortened by 4 bases and J by 0 bases, with 16 bases between the two germline ends. The CDR3 sequence: CASSSTVGKYSNQPQHF. Here the CDR3 DNA reads TGTGCCAGCAGTTCCACAGTTGGGAAATATAGCAATCAGCCCCAGCATTTT.

Only a few counts were recorded for this clone. V is TRBV4-1 and J is TRBJ2-7, with TRBD2 matching 8 bases. The CDR3 consists of 15 residues. Trimming took 1 base from V and 2 from J; bases not matched to a gene: 4. Germline CDR1 is MGHRA and CDR2 is YSYEKL. CDR3 DNA sequence: TGCGCCAGCAGCCAAGCGGGGGGGTTACCCTACGAGCAGTACTTC. Protein: CASSQAGGLPYEQYF.

V usage is TRBV11-2 and J usage is TRBJ2-1, with D possibly TRBD2 on 5 matching bases. V lost 1 base and J 0 bases, leaving 13 bases between the germline ends. This CDR3 is built from 17 residues. CDR1 and CDR2 (germline): SGHAT, FQNNGV. CDR3 nucleotides: TGTGCCAGCAGCTTAGTTCTCGGAACTAGCTCCTACAATGAGCAGTTCTTC. It encodes CASSLVLGTSSYNEQFF.

The genes are TRBV19 and TRBJ2-1, with TRBD2 as a possible D gene (6 bases). The CDR3 totals 14 residues. Trimming shortened V by 11 bases and J by 6 bases, and 20 bases separated the two germline ends. Per germline, CDR1 LNHDA and CDR2 SQIVND (reference sequence). The CDR3 loop reads CAVTNGGASNEQFF. CDR3 DNA: TGTGCCGTAACCAACGGGGGAGCAAGCAATGAGCAGTTCTTC.

The chain joins TRBV7-9 to TRBJ2-2, with 9 bases aligning to TRBD1. CDR1 and CDR2 (germline): SEHNR, FQNEAQ (reference sequence). The CDR3 sequence is 16 residues long. Trimming removed 5 bases from V and 6 bases from J; junction bases left unmatched: 10. CDR3 nucleotide sequence: TGTGCCAGCAGCAGGACAGGGGAGCTAATGGCCGGGGAGCTGTTTTTT. This sequence encodes CASSRTGELMAGELFF.